Below are 11 T cell receptor beta chains sequenced from a single sample in a study of T-cell reconstitution after alpha-beta-depleted transplantation in children. Unique molecular identifiers were built into the TCRbeta library. TCRdb re-derived calls from the PCR reads in MiXCR, one entry per CDR3 protein. This table holds around 250,000 distinct CDR3 sequences, roughly 24% found once. This specimen consisted of PBMCs, obtained before TCRalphabeta/CD19-depleted stem cell transplant. The receptor source for this set is a girl under 10 years old with Fanconi anemia, due to receive a stem cell transplant.

The V and J genes are TRBV5-1 and TRBJ2-5; D tentatively reads TRBD1 or TRBD2 (5 bases each). The CDR3 extends over 14 amino acids. Deletions cut 2 bases from V and 7 bases from J, with 15 bases between. Looked up from germline, CDR1 is SGHRS and CDR2 is YFSETQ. The DNA of the CDR3 is TGCGCCAGCAGCTTCGGCAGGGTTCGGGGGACCCAGTACTTC. Its translation is CASSFGRVRGTQYF.

This clonotype was detected many times. Here the CDR3 DNA reads TGTGCCAGCAGTTACACACGTGGGGCAGGGGACTATGGCTACACCTTC. The encoded protein is CASSYTRGAGDYGYTF. This chain links TRBV6-5 with TRBJ1-2; weak D call: TRBD1 (6 bases). This CDR3 spans 16 amino acids. V gave up 2 bases and J gave up 3 bases, with 16 bases separating them. Germline V gives CDR1 MNHEY, CDR2 SVGAGI.

This clonotype has ten or more counts. The chain employs TRBV5-1 and TRBJ1-1; TRBD1 matches at 8 bases. The trim removed 4 bases at V and 11 bases at J, leaving 13 bases unmatched. Per the germline V gene, CDR1 is SGHRS and CDR2 is YFSETQ. The CDR3 spans 14 residues. The CDR3 loop reads CASSIFGQGEDAFF. CDR3 in DNA: TGCGCCAGCAGCATTTTTGGACAGGGAGAGGACGCTTTCTTT.

The chain employs TRBV2 and TRBJ2-5; 8 positions agree with TRBD1. The CDR3 spans 14 residues. V gave up 7 bases and J gave up 1 base; unmatched junction bases: 5. The V gene's germline CDR1 is SNHLY and CDR2 FYNNEI. The CDR3 region has the DNA TGTGCCAGCACCGGACAGGGCTCCCAAGAGACCCAGTACTTC. Protein sequence: CASTGQGSQETQYF.

The chain uses TRBV6-5 and TRBJ2-1; D call uncertain. This CDR3 spans 18 amino acids. Germline loops: CDR1 MNHEY, CDR2 SVGAGI. Trimming stripped 0 bases from V and 1 base from J, with 16 bases between. CDR3 coding DNA: TGTGCCAGCAGTTACTCGGTCCGGACCGACCTATCCTACAATGAGCAGTTCTTC. It specifies CASSYSVRTDLSYNEQFF.

The chain couples TRBV20-1 to TRBJ1-1, with D possibly matching TRBD1 (5 bases). CDR1 and CDR2 from the germline V gene are DFQATT and SNEGSKA (reference sequence). This CDR3 is 13 amino acids long. Trimming stripped 3 bases from V and 5 bases from J, with 13 bases between. Written as DNA, the CDR3 is TGCAGTGCTAGGGGCAGGGCGGGTACTGAAGCTTTCTTT. Translated: CSARGRAGTEAFF.

As regards this clonotype: Without the conserved terminal phenylalanine or tryptophan, this CDR3 likely stems from a read error. The chain carries TRBV29-1 and TRBJ1-2, with D possibly TRBD1 on 6 matching bases. V was trimmed by 6 bases and J by 1 base, leaving 9 bases between them. CDR3 length: 12 residues. Germline CDR1 is SQVTM and CDR2 is ANQGSEA. DNA of the CDR3: TGCAGCGTCGTAGGGGGTAACTATGGCTACACCTCC. Protein sequence: CSVVGGNYGYTS.

In its sample, this clonotype was seen a few times. The chain links TRBV4-1 to TRBJ2-1; D remains ambiguous. Trimming cost V 1 base and J 4 bases, with 8 bases left between them. CDR1 and CDR2 from the germline V gene are MGHRA and YSYEKL. CDR3 length: 14 residues. CDR3 amino acids: CASSQVSGYNEQFF. CDR3 nucleotides: TGCGCCAGCAGCCAAGTTTCTGGGTACAATGAGCAGTTCTTC.

This clonotype has ten or more counts. The rearrangement joins TRBV10-3 to TRBJ2-5; D gene unclear. The CDR3 extends over 13 amino acids. V was shortened by 10 bases and J by 2 bases, with 14 bases between the two germline ends. Per the germline V gene, CDR1 is ENHRY and CDR2 is SYGVKD. CDR3 nucleotides: TGTGCCACCCTTCGATACGAGCAAGAGACCCAGTACTTC. Residues: CATLRYEQETQYF.

The chain carries TRBV28 and TRBJ1-2, with no clear D. Trimming stripped 2 bases from V and 8 bases from J, with 24 bases between. Germline V gives CDR1 MDHEN, CDR2 SYDVKM. The CDR3 totals 17 residues. The CDR3, as DNA: TGTGCCAGCAGTTTACGAGCTTGGCGGCAGCGACTACGAGGCTACACCTTC. Its protein is CASSLRAWRQRLRGYTF.

This clonotype was counted only a few times. The V call is TRBV11-2, the J call TRBJ1-6; D gene unclear. The CDR3 length is 13 residues. The germline CDR1 and CDR2 sequences are SGHAT and FQNNGV. The V end was cut by 5 bases, the J end by 8 bases, with 10 bases between. This CDR3 reads CASSPARDSPLHF. The CDR3, as DNA: TGTGCCAGCAGCCCGGCGAGGGATTCACCCCTCCACTTT.